This is a list of T cell receptor beta chains from one sample in a study of blood T cells in healthy people across ages. Each CDR3 protein gets one entry after TCRdb re-called the 5' RACE reads with MiXCR. The sample includes 700,000 to 800,000 distinct CDR3 sequences, around 46% of them seen just once. Sequencing was performed on blood. The receptors originated from a woman aged 60 to 75 in good health. Both conserved end residues are part of each CDR3. A D gene is named only where the DNA matches it firmly. Part of the rows lack a size; the others show once, few, many or a class for expanded clones.

-	-	TRBV11-2	TRBJ1-4	CASSFLANEKLFF	TGTGCCAGCAGCTTTCTGGCTAATGAAAAACTGTTTTTT
-	-	TRBV3-1	TRBJ2-7	CASSNLRGPYEQYF	TGTGCCAGCAGCAACCTGCGGGGACCCTACGAGCAGTACTTC
-	-	TRBV20-1	TRBJ1-4	CSARGQGGEKLFF	TGCAGTGCTAGGGGGCAGGGAGGGGAAAAACTGTTTTTT
-	few	TRBV3-1	TRBJ1-1	CASSLGGGGMNTEAFF	TGTGCCAGCAGCCTCGGTGGCGGAGGAATGAACACTGAAGCTTTCTTT
TRBD2	once	TRBV6-1	TRBJ2-1	CASTVSSGGANEQFF	TGTGCCAGCACCGTCTCTTCGGGAGGAGCGAATGAGCAGTTCTTC
-	few	TRBV3-1	TRBJ1-1	CASSHMGNTEAFF	TGTGCCAGCAGCCATATGGGGAACACTGAAGCTTTCTTT
-	-	TRBV9	TRBJ1-2	CASSAKGGGSYGYTF	TGTGCCAGCAGCGCGAAGGGTGGCGGGTCCTATGGCTACACCTTC
-	few	TRBV5-1	TRBJ1-4	CASSSRDGFNEKLFF	TGCGCCAGCAGCTCGCGGGACGGATTTAATGAAAAACTGTTTTTT
-	few	TRBV6-6	TRBJ1-1	CASSYSRQGDTEAFF	TGTGCCAGCAGTTACTCGAGGCAGGGCGACACTGAAGCTTTCTTT
-	-	TRBV12-3/TRBV12-4	TRBJ2-7	CASIPLEQYF	TGTGCCAGCATCCCCCTCGAGCAGTACTTC
-	-	TRBV28	TRBJ1-1	CASAGEWNTEAFF	TGTGCCAGTGCGGGGGAGTGGAACACTGAAGCTTTCTTT
-	many	TRBV7-2	TRBJ1-2	CASSSAGQTNYGYTF	TGTGCCAGCAGCTCCGCTGGACAGACTAACTATGGCTACACCTTC
TRBD1	few	TRBV6-5	TRBJ2-7	CASSDTGTGDYEQYF	TGTGCCAGCAGCGATACCGGGACAGGAGACTACGAGCAGTACTTC
-	-	TRBV11-3	TRBJ2-7	CASSPPRTGSSYEQYF	TGTGCCAGCAGCCCCCCTCGGACGGGAAGCTCCTACGAGCAGTACTTC
TRBD2	-	TRBV19	TRBJ2-3	CASSISSTSGIQRDTQYF	TGTGCCAGTAGTATTTCGTCGACTAGCGGAATACAGAGAGATACGCAGTATTTT
TRBD1	-	TRBV29-1	TRBJ1-1	CSVVSGGMNTEAFF	TGCAGCGTTGTGTCAGGGGGCATGAACACTGAAGCTTTCTTT
-	-	TRBV14	TRBJ1-1	CASSLGRATEAFF	TGTGCCAGCAGCTTAGGACGGGCCACTGAAGCTTTCTTT
-	few	TRBV12-3/TRBV12-4	TRBJ1-5	CASSAGTMQPQHF	TGTGCCAGCAGCGCCGGGACAATGCAGCCCCAGCATTTT
-	-	TRBV7-3	TRBJ2-1	CASSETWAEPRARNEQFF	TGTGCCAGCAGCGAAACTTGGGCCGAACCCCGGGCTAGAAATGAGCAGTTCTTC
-	-	TRBV25-1	TRBJ2-7	CASSENGSFDEQYF	TGTGCCAGCAGTGAGAATGGGAGTTTCGACGAGCAGTACTTC
-	-	TRBV5-1	TRBJ2-3	CASSIQGLGAADTQYF	TGCGCCAGCAGCATCCAAGGACTGGGGGCGGCAGATACGCAGTATTTT
-	-	TRBV20-1	TRBJ2-5	CSAIKGETQYF	TGCAGTGCCATCAAGGGAGAGACCCAGTACTTC
-	-	TRBV4-2	TRBJ1-2	CAGSQAQGMERGYGYTF	TGTGCCGGCAGCCAAGCCCAAGGAATGGAGAGGGGCTATGGCTACACCTTC
TRBD1	few	TRBV7-6	TRBJ2-7	CASSSQGRGQYF	TGTGCCAGCAGCTCACAGGGGCGAGGGCAGTACTTC
TRBD2	few	TRBV7-2	TRBJ2-1	CASSQTGTRGHNEQFF	TGTGCCAGCAGCCAGACCGGGACTAGAGGGCACAATGAGCAGTTCTTC
-	-	TRBV12-3/TRBV12-4	TRBJ1-1	CASSFSATNTEAFF	TGTGCCAGCAGTTTTTCTGCGACGAACACTGAAGCTTTCTTT
-	-	TRBV29-1	TRBJ2-7	CSVDLRAGEQYF	TGCAGCGTTGATCTTAGGGCGGGGGAGCAGTACTTC
-	-	TRBV5-4	TRBJ2-7	CANNSGRGADFYEQYF	TGTGCCAACAACTCGGGCCGCGGAGCGGACTTCTACGAGCAGTACTTC
TRBD2	few	TRBV5-1	TRBJ2-5	CASSLGAGNEGETQYF	TGCGCCAGCAGCTTGGGAGCGGGAAACGAGGGGGAGACCCAGTACTTC
TRBD2	many	TRBV12-3/TRBV12-4	TRBJ2-5	CASSPSGGASETQYF	TGTGCCAGCAGTCCCAGCGGGGGGGCTTCAGAGACCCAGTACTTC
-	-	TRBV12-3/TRBV12-4	TRBJ2-2	CASSSQTTGVPGELFF	TGTGCCAGCAGTTCCCAGACTACTGGGGTTCCCGGGGAGCTGTTTTTT
TRBD2	-	TRBV29-1	TRBJ2-5	CSVTGTSGGAAMETQYF	TGCAGCGTGACAGGGACTAGCGGGGGGGCCGCTATGGAGACCCAGTACTTC
TRBD1	-	TRBV29-1	TRBJ2-7	CSANRGPYEQYF	TGCAGCGCTAACAGGGGGCCCTACGAGCAGTACTTC
-	-	TRBV12-3/TRBV12-4	TRBJ2-2	CASSLWGSSTGELFF	TGTGCCAGCAGTTTGTGGGGGAGTAGTACCGGGGAGCTGTTTTTT
-	-	TRBV5-5	TRBJ1-4	CANSHNEKLFF	TGTGCCAACTCTCACAATGAAAAACTGTTTTTT
TRBD2	few	TRBV2	TRBJ2-7	CASISTNKAGEGSYEQYF	TGTGCCAGCATTTCCACTAATAAAGCGGGAGAGGGCTCCTACGAGCAGTACTTC